Shown below are 15 T cell receptor beta chains from a single sample sequenced in a study of T cells in Graves' hyperthyroidism and ophthalmopathy. TCR beta CDR3 sequences were amplified from RNA transcripts. The HTBI set primed first-round TCR CDR3 RT-PCR. TCRdb analysed the multiplex PCR reads with MiXCR anew, one entry per CDR3 protein. The sample consists of a few hundred thousand distinct CDR3 sequences, about 15% of them appearing once. Sequences were obtained from blood. The receptors come from a woman aged 30 to 39 with Graves' hyperthyroidism.

This clonotype was detected ten times or more. V usage is TRBV7-2 and J usage is TRBJ1-2, with TRBD1 identical over 8 bases. This CDR3 is built from 15 residues. Losses at the gene ends were 5 bases for V and 8 bases for J; bases not matched to a gene: 13. Germline V gene sequence: CDR1 SGHTA, CDR2 FQGNSA. The CDR3 loop is CASSRMGQEFVGYTF. The CDR3 nucleotides are TGTGCCAGCAGCCGAATGGGACAGGAATTTGTCGGCTACACCTTC.

There are a few counts of this clonotype. The genes are TRBV7-8 and TRBJ1-2, with D maybe TRBD1 (6 bases). V gave up 5 bases and J gave up 6 bases, with 10 bases separating them. There are 12 residues in the CDR3. Germline CDR1 and CDR2: SGHVS and FQNEAQ. This CDR3 is CASSQPGDGYTF. CDR3 nucleotide sequence: TGTGCCAGCAGCCAGCCAGGGGATGGCTACACCTTC.

This clonotype appeared many times. The V and J genes are TRBV9 and TRBJ2-7, with TRBD1 identical over 12 bases. The CDR3 covers 16 residues. Germline CDR1 and CDR2: SGDLS and YYNGEE. V lost 1 base to trimming and J lost 5 bases; unmatched junction nucleotides: 7. For the CDR3, the DNA is TGTGCCAGCAGCGTATGGGACAGGGGGCGTTCGGACGAGCAGTACTTC. Amino acid sequence: CASSVWDRGRSDEQYF.

This clonotype was seen at least ten times. This chain links TRBV5-1 with TRBJ2-2; 7 bases map to TRBD1. Germline V gene lookup returns CDR1 SGHRS and CDR2 YFSETQ. V shed 2 bases, J shed 5 bases, and the junction held 6 bases outside the gene matches. The CDR3 covers 15 residues. DNA for the CDR3: TGCGCCAGCAGCTTACTCTCACAGGGGACCGGGGAGCTGTTTTTT. Protein: CASSLLSQGTGELFF.

This clonotype was observed at least ten times. The chain recombines TRBV3-1 with TRBJ1-6; 9 bases are shared with TRBD1. The CDR3 covers 14 residues. Germline CDR1 LGHDT, CDR2 YNNKEL (reference sequence). The V segment lost 4 bases and the J segment 13 bases; nucleotides outside the gene matches: 8. CDR3 in DNA: TGTGCCAGCAGCCCGGGACAGGGATTATCTCCCCTCCACTTT. Translated, it gives CASSPGQGLSPLHF.

This clonotype came up a few times. This CDR3 is CASSRTTREQETQYF. Written as DNA, the CDR3 is TGTGCCAGCAGCCGTACGACACGAGAGCAAGAGACCCAGTACTTC. This chain connects TRBV6-5 to TRBJ2-5; D remains unclear. This CDR3 is built from 15 residues. Germline CDR1 reads MNHEY; CDR2 reads SVGAGI. V dropped 6 bases and J dropped 2 bases, with 16 bases sitting between them.

This clonotype was detected many times. V gene TRBV27 combines with J gene TRBJ2-5, with 10 bases matching TRBD1. There are 16 residues in the CDR3. Germline loops: CDR1 MNHEY, CDR2 SMNVEV (reference sequence). The trim removed 5 bases at V and 5 bases at J, leaving 11 bases unmatched. The CDR3 DNA reads TGTGCCAGCAGTGGGACAGGGGCGCCGAGTAGGGAGACCCAGTACTTC. It is translated as CASSGTGAPSRETQYF.

This clonotype was counted only a few times. An end of the junction differs from the germline gene, which may be a read error. The V gene is TRBV2, the J gene TRBJ1-1, with TRBD1 matching 11 bases. This CDR3 contains 13 residues. Per the germline V gene, CDR1 is SNHLY and CDR2 is FYNNEI. The CDR3 DNA is TGTACCAGCAGTGGGACAGGGGGGTCGATGGCTTTCTTT. Translated: CTSSGTGGSMAFF.

This clonotype was found many times. V is TRBV5-1 and J is TRBJ2-2; 7 bases are shared with TRBD2. Germline V lookup: CDR1 SGHRS, CDR2 YFSETQ. Trimming removed 4 bases from V and 3 bases from J; junction bases left unmatched: 3. This CDR3 is built from 14 residues. The CDR3: CASSSLADTGELFF. Written as DNA, the CDR3 is TGCGCCAGCAGCAGTCTAGCGGACACCGGGGAGCTGTTTTTT.

This clonotype was recorded many times. The genes are TRBV27 and TRBJ2-1; weak D call: TRBD1 (8 bases). Trimming left V 4 bases short and J 7 bases short, with 32 bases between. The CDR3 extends over 20 amino acids. Germline V gives CDR1 MNHEY, CDR2 SMNVEV (reference sequence). The DNA of the CDR3 is TGTGCCAGCAGTTCCGTAATCCCCGGAACAGGGGGGGGGGGAAGAAATGAGCAGTTCTTC. Encoded protein: CASSSVIPGTGGGGRNEQFF.

This clonotype was seen repeatedly, ten times or more. The genes are TRBV28 and TRBJ2-1; D is uncertain. The CDR3 is 16 residues long. Germline loops: CDR1 MDHEN, CDR2 SYDVKM. Between the trimmed V and J ends, which lost 6 bases and 0 bases, there was a span of 15 bases. CDR3 sequence reads: CASREWSGGSYNEQFF. In nucleotides, the CDR3 is TGTGCCAGCAGAGAGTGGAGTGGTGGCTCCTACAATGAGCAGTTCTTC.

In this sample, this clonotype turned up many times. The chain uses TRBV20-1 and TRBJ1-5, with D perhaps TRBD1 (5 bases). The CDR3 contains 14 residues. The V end was cut by 4 bases, the J end by 3 bases, with 13 bases between. Per the germline V gene, CDR1 is DFQATT and CDR2 is SNEGSKA (reference sequence). The CDR3 protein is CSANIGHPNQPQHF. The CDR3 nucleotides read TGCAGTGCTAATATAGGACACCCCAATCAGCCCCAGCATTTT.

The V and J genes are TRBV5-1 and TRBJ2-1; D is possibly TRBD1 (8 bases). This CDR3 is 17 amino acids long. The germline V gene encodes CDR1 SGHRS and CDR2 YFSETQ. Trimming shortened V by 4 bases and J by 6 bases, and 23 bases separated the two germline ends. CDR3 amino acids: CASSGTGGPRGGNEQFF. The DNA for the CDR3 is TGCGCCAGCAGCGGGACAGGCGGGCCCAGGGGGGGCAATGAGCAGTTCTTC.

This clonotype showed up many times. The chain uses TRBV11-3 and TRBJ2-7, with D uncertain. The CDR3 covers 12 residues. Germline-derived CDR1 and CDR2 are SGHNT and YENEEA. Trimming took 5 bases from V and 3 from J, leaving 8 bases between them. CDR3 sequence: CASSRDNYEQYF. In DNA, the CDR3 is TGTGCCAGCAGCCGAGACAACTACGAGCAGTACTTC.

The sample holds a few counts of this clonotype. The V and J genes are TRBV19 and TRBJ1-2, with D possibly being TRBD1 (5 bases). CDR1 is LNHDA, CDR2 SQIVND, per germline (reference sequence). CDR3 size: 15 residues. V was pared by 5 bases and J by 4 bases, with 17 bases between. The CDR3 DNA reads TGTGCCAGTAGTCCCGGCCCTACAGGATCCTATGGCTACACCTTC. It encodes CASSPGPTGSYGYTF.